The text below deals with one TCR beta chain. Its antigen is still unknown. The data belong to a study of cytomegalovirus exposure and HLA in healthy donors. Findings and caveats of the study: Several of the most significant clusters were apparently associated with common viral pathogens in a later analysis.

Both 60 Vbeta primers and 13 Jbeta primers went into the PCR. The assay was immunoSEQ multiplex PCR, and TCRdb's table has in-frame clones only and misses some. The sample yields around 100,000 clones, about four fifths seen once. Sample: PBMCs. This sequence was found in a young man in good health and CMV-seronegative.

The CDR3 nucleotides read TGTGCCAGCAGCGTAGATTGGGCCGCCGGTTCGGTTCAGTACTTC. This sequence encodes CASSVDWAAGSVQYF. This sequence joins TRBV9 and TRBJ2-4, with no clear D. Trimming took off 0 bases at V and 11 bases at J, with 18 bases between the two ends. The CDR3 runs 15 residues. Looked up from germline, CDR1 is SGDLS and CDR2 is YYNGEE.